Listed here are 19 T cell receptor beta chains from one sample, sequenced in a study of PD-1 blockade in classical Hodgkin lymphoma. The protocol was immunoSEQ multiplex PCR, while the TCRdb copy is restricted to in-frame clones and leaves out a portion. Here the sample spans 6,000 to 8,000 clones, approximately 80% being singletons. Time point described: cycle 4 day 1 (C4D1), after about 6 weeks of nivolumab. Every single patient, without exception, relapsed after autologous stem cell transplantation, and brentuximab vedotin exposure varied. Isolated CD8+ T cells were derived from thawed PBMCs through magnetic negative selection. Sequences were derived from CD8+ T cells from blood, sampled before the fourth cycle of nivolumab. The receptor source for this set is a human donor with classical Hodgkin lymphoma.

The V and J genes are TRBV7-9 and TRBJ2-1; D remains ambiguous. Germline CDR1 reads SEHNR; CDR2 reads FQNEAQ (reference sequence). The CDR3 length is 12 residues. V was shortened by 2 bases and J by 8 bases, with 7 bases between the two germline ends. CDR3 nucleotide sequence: TGTGCCAGCAGCTTAATAAATCATGAGCAGTTCTTC. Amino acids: CASSLINHEQFF.

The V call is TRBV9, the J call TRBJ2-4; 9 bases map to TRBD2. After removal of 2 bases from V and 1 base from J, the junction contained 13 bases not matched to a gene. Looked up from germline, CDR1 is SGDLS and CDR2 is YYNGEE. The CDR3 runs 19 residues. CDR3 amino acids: CASSVTSGPPRVAKNIQYF. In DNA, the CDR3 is TGTGCCAGCAGCGTCACTAGCGGGCCCCCCCGGGTGGCCAAAAACATTCAGTACTTC.

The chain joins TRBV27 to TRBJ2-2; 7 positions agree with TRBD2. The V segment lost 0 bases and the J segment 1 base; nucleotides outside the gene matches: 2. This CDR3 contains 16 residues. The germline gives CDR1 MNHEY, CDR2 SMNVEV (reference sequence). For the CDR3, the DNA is TGTGCCAGCAGTTTATCTGGCGGGGGGAACACCGGGGAGCTGTTTTTT. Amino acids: CASSLSGGGNTGELFF.

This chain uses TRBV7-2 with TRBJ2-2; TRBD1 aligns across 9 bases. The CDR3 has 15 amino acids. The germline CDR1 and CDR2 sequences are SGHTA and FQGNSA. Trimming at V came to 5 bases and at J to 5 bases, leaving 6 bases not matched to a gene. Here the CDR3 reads CASSPSGTGTGELFF. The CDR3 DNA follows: TGTGCCAGCAGCCCAAGTGGGACAGGGACCGGGGAGCTGTTTTTT.

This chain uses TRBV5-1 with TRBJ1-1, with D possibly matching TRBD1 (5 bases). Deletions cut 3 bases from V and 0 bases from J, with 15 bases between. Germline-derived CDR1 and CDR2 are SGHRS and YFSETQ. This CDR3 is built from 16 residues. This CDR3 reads CASSSIPGTMNTEAFF. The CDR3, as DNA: TGCGCCAGCAGCTCGATTCCCGGGACCATGAACACTGAAGCTTTCTTT. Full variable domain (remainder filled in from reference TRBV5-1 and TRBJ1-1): KAGVTQTPRYLIKTRGQQVTLSCSPISGHRSVSWYQQTPGQGLQFLFEYFSETQRNKGNFPGRFSGRQFSNSRSEMNVSTLELGDSALYLCASSSIPGTMNTEAFFGQGTRLTVV.

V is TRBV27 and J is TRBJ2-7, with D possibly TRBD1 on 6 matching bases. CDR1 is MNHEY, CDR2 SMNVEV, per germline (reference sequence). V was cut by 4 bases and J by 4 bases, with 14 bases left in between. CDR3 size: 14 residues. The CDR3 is CASSSPTGGYEQYF. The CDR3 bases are TGTGCCAGCAGTTCCCCGACAGGCGGTTACGAGCAGTACTTC.

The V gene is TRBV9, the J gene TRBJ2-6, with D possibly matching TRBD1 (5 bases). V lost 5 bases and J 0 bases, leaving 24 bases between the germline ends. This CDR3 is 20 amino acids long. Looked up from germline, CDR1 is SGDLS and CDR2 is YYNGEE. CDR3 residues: CASSYPVIDSLNSGANVLTF. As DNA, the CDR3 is TGTGCCAGCAGTTACCCGGTGATTGACAGCCTGAACTCTGGGGCCAACGTCCTGACTTTC.

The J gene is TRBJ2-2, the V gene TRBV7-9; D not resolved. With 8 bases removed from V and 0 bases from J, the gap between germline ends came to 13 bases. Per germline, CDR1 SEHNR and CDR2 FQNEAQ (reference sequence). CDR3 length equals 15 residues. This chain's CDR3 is CASRPQDSNTGELFF. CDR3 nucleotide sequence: TGTGCCAGCCGCCCCCAGGATTCGAACACCGGGGAGCTGTTTTTT.

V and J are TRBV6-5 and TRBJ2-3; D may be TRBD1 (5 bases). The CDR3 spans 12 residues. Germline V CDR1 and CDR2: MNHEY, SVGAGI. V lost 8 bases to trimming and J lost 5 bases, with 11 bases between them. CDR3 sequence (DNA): TGTGCCAGCGGCCCCGGACAAGATACGCAGTATTTT. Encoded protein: CASGPGQDTQYF.

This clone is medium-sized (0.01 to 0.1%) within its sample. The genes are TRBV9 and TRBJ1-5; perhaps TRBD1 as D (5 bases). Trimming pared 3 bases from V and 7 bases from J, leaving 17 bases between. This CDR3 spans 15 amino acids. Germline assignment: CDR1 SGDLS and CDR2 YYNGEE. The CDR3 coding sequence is TGTGCCAGCAGCGAATCTCCGTGGGGGAACCAGCCCCAGCATTTT. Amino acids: CASSESPWGNQPQHF. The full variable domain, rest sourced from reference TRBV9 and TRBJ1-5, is DSGVTQTPKHLITATGQRVTLRCSPRSGDLSVYWYQQSLDQGLQFLIQYYNGEERAKGNILERFSAQQFPDLHSELNLSSLELGDSALYFCASSESPWGNQPQHFGDGTRLSIL.

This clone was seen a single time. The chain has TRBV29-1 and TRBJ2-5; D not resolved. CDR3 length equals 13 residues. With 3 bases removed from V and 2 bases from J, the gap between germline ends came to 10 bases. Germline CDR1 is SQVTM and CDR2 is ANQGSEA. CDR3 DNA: TGCAGCGTTGACTCCCCGTTTCAAGAGACCCAGTACTTC. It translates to CSVDSPFQETQYF. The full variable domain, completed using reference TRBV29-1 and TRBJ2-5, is SAVISQKPSRDICQRGTSLTIQCQVDSQVTMMFWYRQQPGQSLTLIATANQGSEATYESGFVIDKFPISRPNLTFSTLTVSNMSPEDSSIYLCSVDSPFQETQYFGPGTRLLVL.

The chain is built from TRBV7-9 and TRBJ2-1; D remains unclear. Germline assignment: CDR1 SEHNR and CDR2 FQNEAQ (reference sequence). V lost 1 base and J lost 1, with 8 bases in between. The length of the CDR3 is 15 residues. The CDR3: CASSLDSVSYNEQFF. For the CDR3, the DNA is TGTGCCAGCAGCTTAGACAGCGTTTCCTACAATGAGCAGTTCTTC. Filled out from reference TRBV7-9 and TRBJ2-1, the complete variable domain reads DTGVSQNPRHKITKRGQNVTFRCDPISEHNRLYWYRQTLGQGPEFLTYFQNEAQLEKSRLLSDRFSAERPKGSFSTLEIQRTEQGDSAMYLCASSLDSVSYNEQFFGPGTRLTVL.

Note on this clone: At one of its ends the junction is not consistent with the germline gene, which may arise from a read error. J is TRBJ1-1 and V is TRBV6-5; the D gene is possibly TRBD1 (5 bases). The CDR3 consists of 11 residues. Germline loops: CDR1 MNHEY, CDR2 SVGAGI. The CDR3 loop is CAISGAHEAFF. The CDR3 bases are TGTGCCATCAGTGGGGCGCATGAAGCTTTCTTT.

The CDR3 spells CASSGTEDYNYGYTF. CDR3 nucleotide sequence: TGTGCCAGCAGCGGGACGGAGGATTATAACTATGGCTACACCTTC. V and J are TRBV2 and TRBJ1-2; maybe TRBD1 (5 bases). The CDR3 consists of 15 residues. CDR1 is SNHLY and CDR2 is FYNNEI in the germline V gene. Trimming stripped 6 bases from V and 1 base from J, with 15 bases between.

The CDR3 sequence: CASRNEVNTGELFF. CDR3 nucleotides: TGTGCCAGCAGAAACGAGGTGAACACCGGGGAGCTGTTTTTT. This chain joins TRBV9 and TRBJ2-2, with D unclear. The germline gives CDR1 SGDLS, CDR2 YYNGEE. With 5 bases removed from V and 1 base from J, the gap between germline ends came to 9 bases. CDR3 size: 14 residues.

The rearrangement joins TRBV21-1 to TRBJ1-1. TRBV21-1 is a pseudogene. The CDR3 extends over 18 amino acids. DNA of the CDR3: TGTGCCAGCAGCCACACAGGGACTGTGTGGTTGGGGAGGACTGAAGCTTTCTTT. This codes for CASSHTGTVWLGRTEAFF.

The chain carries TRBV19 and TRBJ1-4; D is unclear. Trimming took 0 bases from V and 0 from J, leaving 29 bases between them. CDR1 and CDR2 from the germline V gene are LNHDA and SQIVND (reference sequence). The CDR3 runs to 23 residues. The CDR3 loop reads CASSIDRLLFLDPEGTTNEKLFF. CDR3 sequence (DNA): TGTGCCAGTAGTATAGATCGTCTTTTGTTCCTAGACCCAGAAGGCACAACTAATGAAAAACTGTTTTTT.

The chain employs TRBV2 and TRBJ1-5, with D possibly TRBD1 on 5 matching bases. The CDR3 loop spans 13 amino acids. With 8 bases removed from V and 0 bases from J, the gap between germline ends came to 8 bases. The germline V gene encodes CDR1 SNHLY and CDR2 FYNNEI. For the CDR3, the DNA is TGTGCCAGCGACAGTTATAGCAATCAGCCCCAGCATTTT. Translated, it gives CASDSYSNQPQHF.

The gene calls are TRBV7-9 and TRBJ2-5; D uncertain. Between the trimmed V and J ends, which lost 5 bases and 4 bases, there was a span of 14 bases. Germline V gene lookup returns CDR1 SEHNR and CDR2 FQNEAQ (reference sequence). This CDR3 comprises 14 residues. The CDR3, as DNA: TGTGCCAGCAGCCGTAGCCGATTCGGAGAGACCCAGTACTTC. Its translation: CASSRSRFGETQYF.